What follows are 9 T cell receptor beta chains derived from one specimen sequenced in a study of T cell repertoires in cytomegalovirus infection. TCRdb redid the calling of the reads with MiXCR, one entry per CDR3 protein. The sample holds some 680,000 distinct CDR3 sequences, 35% to 45% seen once. The sequencing sample was made of PBMCs. These receptors were collected from a human donor in good health (CMV status not recorded). Some clones in this sample may be carry-over from other donors' samples.

The chain couples TRBV6-5 to TRBJ2-3, with D perhaps being TRBD1 or TRBD2 (5 bases each). There are 14 residues in the CDR3. Germline V gives CDR1 MNHEY, CDR2 SVGAGI. V dropped 8 bases and J dropped 6 bases, with 18 bases sitting between them. CDR3 DNA sequence: TGTGCCAGCGCTTCTGGGGGACGAGTGGATACGCAGTATTTT. Translation gives CASASGGRVDTQYF.

The DNA for the CDR3 is TGTGCCACCAGCGAAACAGGGGGCAGGTGGAATGAGCAGTTCTTC. It encodes CATSETGGRWNEQFF. The chain carries TRBV24-1 and TRBJ2-1, with 9 bases lining up with TRBD1. The CDR3 is 15 residues long. CDR1 and CDR2 (germline): KGHDR, SFDVKD. The V segment lost 7 bases and the J segment 7 bases; nucleotides outside the gene matches: 10.

The chain couples TRBV10-3 to TRBJ2-5; no clear D gene. Germline CDR1 ENHRY, CDR2 SYGVKD. The CDR3 is 13 residues long. Deletions cut 6 bases from V and 5 bases from J, with 13 bases between. The CDR3 DNA follows: TGTGCCATCAGGGCCGGCTCTGTGGAGACCCAGTACTTC. As protein: CAIRAGSVETQYF.

The chain uses TRBV5-1 and TRBJ2-1, with 13 bases aligning to TRBD2. This CDR3 comprises 16 residues. Germline-derived CDR1 and CDR2 are SGHRS and YFSETQ. V lost 4 bases, J lost 7 bases, and 8 bases stayed unmatched. The CDR3 spells CASSGTGTSGANEQFF. DNA of the CDR3: TGCGCCAGCAGCGGAACCGGGACTAGCGGGGCGAATGAGCAGTTCTTC.

This clonotype has just a few counts. The chain has TRBV11-3 and TRBJ2-5; D assignment may be TRBD1 or TRBD2 (5 bases each). Germline CDR1 reads SGHNT; CDR2 reads YENEEA. The CDR3 loop spans 14 amino acids. Trimming stripped 1 base from V and 5 bases from J, with 11 bases between. The CDR3 spells CASSLGGSAETQYF. In nucleotides, the CDR3 is TGTGCCAGCAGCTTAGGGGGGTCGGCGGAGACCCAGTACTTC.

This clonotype appeared many times. The chain employs TRBV10-3 and TRBJ1-1; 7 nucleotides match TRBD1. Looked up from germline, CDR1 is ENHRY and CDR2 is SYGVKD. The junction had 14 bases not matched to a gene; V was cut back by 11 bases and J by 2 bases. CDR3 length: 15 amino acids. CDR3 loop: CAVRQTGQTNTEAFF. The CDR3 coding sequence is TGTGCCGTAAGACAAACGGGACAGACAAACACTGAAGCTTTCTTT.

This clonotype was counted a few times. CDR3 DNA: TGTGCCACCAGTGATCGGAAGGCTGGGGCCAACGTCCTGACTTTC. As protein: CATSDRKAGANVLTF. The genes are TRBV24-1 and TRBJ2-6; the D is unclear. V lost 3 bases and J 2 bases, leaving 7 bases between the germline ends. This CDR3 comprises 15 residues. CDR1 and CDR2 (germline): KGHDR, SFDVKD.

This clonotype has more than one count but fewer than ten. This rearrangement joins TRBV12-3 or TRBV12-4 to TRBJ1-1, with 9 bases identical to TRBD1. The CDR3 extends over 14 amino acids. J gave up 5 bases and V 5 bases, and 6 bases lay outside the gene matches. The CDR3 DNA reads TGTGCCAGCAGTCGGACAGGGGCGGAAACTGAAGCTTTCTTT. This sequence encodes CASSRTGAETEAFF.

This clonotype was picked up a small number of times. The gene calls are TRBV27 and TRBJ2-1; the match to TRBD2 covers 10 bases. J was trimmed by 6 bases and V by 6 bases; bases with no gene match: 8. The CDR3 length is 15 residues. Germline V gene sequence: CDR1 MNHEY, CDR2 SMNVEV (reference sequence). CDR3 bases: TGTGCCAGCAGACCGAAACTAGCGGGACGCAATGAGCAGTTCTTC. Encoded protein: CASRPKLAGRNEQFF.